These T cell receptor beta chains were read from a single sample in a study of cytomegalovirus exposure and HLA in healthy donors. Assay: immunoSEQ multiplex PCR; the TCRdb copy retains only in-frame clones and omits some. The table lists over 150,000 clones, just under 80% of them singletons. The sample taken for sequencing was PBMCs. The source is a woman aged 45-60 years in good health and CMV-seronegative. Both conserved end residues are part of each CDR3. D genes are given only for firm matches. Clone size, where shown, is once, few, many, or a class for clones that have expanded.

d_call: -; j_call: TRBJ2-1; v_call: TRBV4-1; clone_size: -; cdr3_aa: CASSQDTNYNEQFF; cdr3_nt: TGCGCCAGCAGCCAAGATACTAACTACAATGAGCAGTTCTTC
d_call: -; j_call: TRBJ2-7; v_call: TRBV4-1; clone_size: -; cdr3_aa: CASSPGGRQGGDEQYF; cdr3_nt: TGCGCCAGCAGCCCCGGGGGTCGACAGGGTGGCGACGAGCAGTACTTC
d_call: TRBD1; j_call: TRBJ2-1; v_call: TRBV5-1; clone_size: few; cdr3_aa: CASSLGQGGNEQFF; cdr3_nt: TGCGCCAGCAGCTTGGGACAGGGTGGGAATGAGCAGTTCTTC
d_call: TRBD1; j_call: TRBJ1-2; v_call: TRBV27; clone_size: -; cdr3_aa: CASSPQTGVGYGYTF; cdr3_nt: TGTGCCAGCAGTCCTCAGACAGGGGTCGGATATGGCTACACCTTC
d_call: -; j_call: TRBJ1-4; v_call: TRBV25-1; clone_size: -; cdr3_aa: CASSTLGSEKLFF; cdr3_nt: TGTGCCAGCAGTACCCTAGGGAGCGAAAAACTGTTTTTT
d_call: TRBD2; j_call: TRBJ2-7; v_call: TRBV29-1; clone_size: few; cdr3_aa: CSAFTSGASYEQYF; cdr3_nt: TGCAGCGCGTTCACTAGCGGAGCTTCCTACGAGCAGTACTTC
d_call: TRBD2; j_call: TRBJ2-1; v_call: TRBV19; clone_size: -; cdr3_aa: CASSISSSGVSWGLDEQFF; cdr3_nt: TGTGCCAGTAGTATTTCTTCCAGCGGGGTTTCGTGGGGGTTGGATGAGCAGTTCTTC
d_call: TRBD1; j_call: TRBJ1-6; v_call: TRBV6-1; clone_size: -; cdr3_aa: CATYTGGRGDSPLHF; cdr3_nt: TGTGCCACGTATACAGGGGGCAGAGGGGATTCACCCCTCCACTTT
d_call: -; j_call: TRBJ2-7; v_call: TRBV18; clone_size: -; cdr3_aa: CASSPARSAGEQYF; cdr3_nt: TGTGCCAGCTCACCAGCTAGATCTGCCGGCGAGCAGTACTTC
d_call: TRBD1; j_call: TRBJ1-1; v_call: TRBV5-6; clone_size: -; cdr3_aa: CASSLVGTGRTEAFF; cdr3_nt: TGTGCCAGCAGCTTGGTCGGGACAGGTAGGACTGAAGCTTTCTTT
d_call: -; j_call: TRBJ2-3; v_call: TRBV5-4; clone_size: -; cdr3_aa: CASSSPDSMIDF; cdr3_nt: TGTGCCAGCAGCTCCCCGGACAGTATGATAGATTTT
d_call: -; j_call: TRBJ1-5; v_call: TRBV19; clone_size: -; cdr3_aa: CASSIGPLIGGDNQPQHF; cdr3_nt: TGTGCCAGTAGTATAGGCCCCCTGATAGGGGGGGACAATCAGCCCCAGCATTTT
d_call: TRBD1; j_call: TRBJ2-7; v_call: TRBV11-2; clone_size: -; cdr3_aa: CASSSRGTGVSYEQYF; cdr3_nt: TGTGCCAGCAGCTCTCGTGGGACAGGGGTGTCCTACGAGCAGTACTTC
d_call: -; j_call: TRBJ2-1; v_call: TRBV7-2; clone_size: -; cdr3_aa: CASTSRVGLYNEQFF; cdr3_nt: TGTGCCAGCACCTCTAGGGTGGGGCTTTACAATGAGCAGTTCTTC
d_call: TRBD2; j_call: TRBJ2-2; v_call: TRBV28; clone_size: -; cdr3_aa: CASSLWTSGLAGELFF; cdr3_nt: TGTGCCAGCAGTTTATGGACTAGCGGGCTCGCCGGGGAGCTGTTTTTT
d_call: TRBD1; j_call: TRBJ1-5; v_call: TRBV2; clone_size: -; cdr3_aa: CASNFLTGGEPQHF; cdr3_nt: TGTGCCAGCAACTTTTTGACAGGGGGTGAGCCCCAGCATTTT
d_call: -; j_call: TRBJ1-5; v_call: TRBV29-1; clone_size: -; cdr3_aa: CSVEMTGGGPQHF; cdr3_nt: TGCAGCGTTGAAATGACCGGGGGTGGGCCCCAGCATTTT
d_call: TRBD1; j_call: TRBJ1-3; v_call: TRBV28; clone_size: once; cdr3_aa: CASSRRTGRLRNTIYF; cdr3_nt: TGTGCCAGCAGTAGAAGGACAGGGCGACTTCGAAACACCATATATTTT
d_call: -; j_call: TRBJ2-7; v_call: TRBV7-9; clone_size: -; cdr3_aa: CASSLYRTASYEQYF; cdr3_nt: TGTGCCAGCAGCTTATACAGGACAGCTTCCTACGAGCAGTACTTC
d_call: -; j_call: TRBJ1-5; v_call: TRBV6-1; clone_size: -; cdr3_aa: CASSGAGRGRQPQHF; cdr3_nt: TGTGCCAGCAGTGGGGCAGGGCGGGGTCGGCAGCCCCAGCATTTT
d_call: TRBD1; j_call: TRBJ1-2; v_call: TRBV5-1; clone_size: -; cdr3_aa: CASSYTGTGANYGYTF; cdr3_nt: TGCGCCAGCAGCTACACCGGGACAGGAGCTAACTATGGCTACACCTTC
d_call: -; j_call: TRBJ1-2; v_call: TRBV11-2; clone_size: -; cdr3_aa: CASSLAGVLTYGYTF; cdr3_nt: TGTGCCAGCAGCTTAGCGGGGGTGCTTACTTATGGCTACACCTTC
d_call: -; j_call: TRBJ1-2; v_call: TRBV27; clone_size: -; cdr3_aa: CASYGELGPNYGYTF; cdr3_nt: TGTGCCAGTTACGGGGAACTAGGCCCTAACTATGGCTACACCTTC
d_call: -; j_call: TRBJ1-1; v_call: TRBV7-2; clone_size: -; cdr3_aa: CASSLGGKNTEAFF; cdr3_nt: TGTGCCAGCAGCTTAGGGGGCAAGAACACTGAAGCTTTCTTT
d_call: -; j_call: TRBJ1-2; v_call: TRBV4-2; clone_size: -; cdr3_aa: CASSQGQGEGYGYTF; cdr3_nt: TGTGCCAGCAGCCAAGGGCAGGGCGAAGGCTATGGCTACACCTTC
d_call: TRBD2; j_call: TRBJ2-3; v_call: TRBV11-2; clone_size: -; cdr3_aa: CASSAGLASDTQYF; cdr3_nt: TGTGCCAGCAGCGCGGGACTAGCGTCGGATACGCAGTATTTT
d_call: TRBD1; j_call: TRBJ2-1; v_call: TRBV18; clone_size: -; cdr3_aa: CASSPLGQGVDNEQFF; cdr3_nt: TGTGCCAGCTCACCATTGGGACAGGGGGTAGACAATGAGCAGTTCTTC
d_call: -; j_call: TRBJ1-5; v_call: TRBV11-2; clone_size: -; cdr3_aa: CASSVAGNQPQHF; cdr3_nt: TGTGCCAGCAGCGTAGCAGGGAATCAGCCCCAGCATTTT
d_call: -; j_call: TRBJ2-5; v_call: TRBV5-1; clone_size: -; cdr3_aa: CASSSTRVRGETQYF; cdr3_nt: TGCGCCAGCAGCTCGACCAGGGTTCGGGGGGAGACCCAGTACTTC
d_call: -; j_call: TRBJ2-5; v_call: TRBV7-2; clone_size: -; cdr3_aa: CASTLAAGKQETQYF; cdr3_nt: TGTGCCAGCACCCTGGCCGCGGGTAAACAAGAGACCCAGTACTTC
d_call: -; j_call: TRBJ1-6; v_call: TRBV4-1; clone_size: few; cdr3_aa: CASSPELGSPLHF; cdr3_nt: TGCGCCAGCAGCCCAGAACTTGGTTCACCCCTCCACTTT
d_call: TRBD1; j_call: TRBJ1-1; v_call: TRBV7-2; clone_size: -; cdr3_aa: CASSGDRGTEAFF; cdr3_nt: TGTGCCAGCAGTGGGGACAGGGGCACTGAAGCTTTCTTT
d_call: -; j_call: TRBJ1-2; v_call: TRBV12-5; clone_size: -; cdr3_aa: CASAGFSPHYGYTF; cdr3_nt: TGTGCTAGTGCGGGGTTTTCCCCCCACTATGGCTACACCTTC
d_call: TRBD1; j_call: TRBJ2-7; v_call: TRBV4-3; clone_size: -; cdr3_aa: CASSQGQGDSYEQYF; cdr3_nt: TGCGCCAGCAGCCAGGGACAGGGGGACTCCTACGAGCAGTACTTC
d_call: TRBD2; j_call: TRBJ2-1; v_call: TRBV7-9; clone_size: -; cdr3_aa: CASSPRTSGRIF; cdr3_nt: TGTGCCAGCAGCCCTCGGACTAGCGGGAGGATCTTC
d_call: -; j_call: TRBJ2-1; v_call: TRBV11-3; clone_size: -; cdr3_aa: CASSLSLNEQFF; cdr3_nt: TGTGCCAGCAGCTTGTCCCTAAATGAGCAGTTCTTC
d_call: -; j_call: TRBJ2-3; v_call: TRBV27; clone_size: few; cdr3_aa: CASSSSGTPDTQYF; cdr3_nt: TGTGCCAGCAGTTCTTCCGGGACTCCAGATACGCAGTATTTT
d_call: TRBD2; j_call: TRBJ2-5; v_call: TRBV5-1; clone_size: -; cdr3_aa: CASSLGLAMVTQYF; cdr3_nt: TGCGCCAGCAGCCTAGGACTAGCGATGGTGACCCAGTACTTC
d_call: -; j_call: TRBJ2-7; v_call: TRBV27; clone_size: -; cdr3_aa: CASSRRVRYEQYF; cdr3_nt: TGTGCCAGCAGTCGGAGGGTAAGATACGAGCAGTACTTC
d_call: TRBD1; j_call: TRBJ1-5; v_call: TRBV28; clone_size: -; cdr3_aa: CASRGTGGGRNQPQHF; cdr3_nt: TGTGCCAGCAGGGGGACAGGGGGTGGTCGCAATCAGCCCCAGCATTTT
d_call: TRBD1; j_call: TRBJ2-7; v_call: TRBV28; clone_size: -; cdr3_aa: CASSSPPTGIDEQYF; cdr3_nt: TGTGCCAGCAGTTCCCCACCGACAGGGATCGACGAGCAGTACTTC
d_call: TRBD2; j_call: TRBJ2-5; v_call: TRBV5-4; clone_size: -; cdr3_aa: CASSLDFKGLGGETQYF; cdr3_nt: TGTGCCAGCAGCTTGGATTTTAAGGGACTAGGTGGAGAGACCCAGTACTTC
d_call: TRBD2; j_call: TRBJ2-7; v_call: TRBV10-3; clone_size: -; cdr3_aa: CAISGTSGPSGQYF; cdr3_nt: TGTGCCATCAGTGGGACTAGCGGGCCCTCGGGGCAGTACTTC
d_call: TRBD2; j_call: TRBJ2-7; v_call: TRBV2; clone_size: -; cdr3_aa: CASRRLAGGFYEQYF; cdr3_nt: TGTGCCAGCAGGAGACTAGCGGGAGGATTTTACGAGCAGTACTTC
d_call: -; j_call: TRBJ1-5; v_call: TRBV5-6; clone_size: -; cdr3_aa: CASSPAGSQPQHF; cdr3_nt: TGTGCCAGCAGCCCGGCAGGATCTCAGCCCCAGCATTTT
d_call: TRBD2; j_call: TRBJ2-1; v_call: TRBV4-1; clone_size: -; cdr3_aa: CASSQGPGGLGFF; cdr3_nt: TGCGCCAGCAGCCAGGGCCCCGGGGGGTTGGGGTTCTTC
d_call: -; j_call: TRBJ1-1; v_call: TRBV7-2; clone_size: -; cdr3_aa: CASPAGQNTEAFF; cdr3_nt: TGTGCCAGCCCCGCGGGGCAGAACACTGAAGCTTTCTTT
d_call: -; j_call: TRBJ2-2; v_call: TRBV19; clone_size: -; cdr3_aa: CASSIPTGRVPGELFF; cdr3_nt: TGTGCCAGTAGTATCCCCACTGGGCGGGTCCCCGGGGAGCTGTTTTTT